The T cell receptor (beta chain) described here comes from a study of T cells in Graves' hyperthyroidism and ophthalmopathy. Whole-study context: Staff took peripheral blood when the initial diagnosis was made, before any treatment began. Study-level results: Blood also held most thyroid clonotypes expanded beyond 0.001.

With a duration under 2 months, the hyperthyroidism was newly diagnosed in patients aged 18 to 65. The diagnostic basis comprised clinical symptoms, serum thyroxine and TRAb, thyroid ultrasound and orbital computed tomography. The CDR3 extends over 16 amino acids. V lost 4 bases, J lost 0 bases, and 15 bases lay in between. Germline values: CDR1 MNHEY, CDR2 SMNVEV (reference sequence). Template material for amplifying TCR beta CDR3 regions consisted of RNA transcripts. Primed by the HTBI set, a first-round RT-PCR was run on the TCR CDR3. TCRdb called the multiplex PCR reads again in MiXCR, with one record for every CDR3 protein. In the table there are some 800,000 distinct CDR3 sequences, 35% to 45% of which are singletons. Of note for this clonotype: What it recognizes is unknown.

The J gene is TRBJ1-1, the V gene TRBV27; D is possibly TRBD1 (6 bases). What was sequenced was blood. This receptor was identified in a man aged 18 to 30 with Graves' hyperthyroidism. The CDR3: CASSSSQGIMNTEAFF. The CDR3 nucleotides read TGTGCCAGCAGTTCATCGCAGGGGATCATGAACACTGAAGCTTTCTTT.